This T cell receptor beta chain is from a study of cytomegalovirus exposure and HLA in healthy donors. Germline CDR1 is MRHNA and CDR2 is SNTAGT. The V and J ends lost 4 bases and 1 base respectively, with 11 bases between them. This CDR3 comprises 16 residues. Whole-study results and caveats: Immune exposure information available was restricted to CMV serostatus. A later analysis by the authors found several of the most significant clusters apparently linked to common viral pathogens.

A multiplex PCR was run with 60 Vbeta primers and 13 Jbeta primers. Sequenced by immunoSEQ multiplex PCR; TCRdb stores in-frame clones only, minus some. In the table there are more than 85,000 clones, roughly 80% of which are singletons. With respect to this clone: The antigen is not known.

The receptor was isolated from a boy younger than 18 in good health and CMV-seronegative. The specimen was PBMCs. V and J are TRBV6-4 and TRBJ2-6; D is uncertain. The CDR3 protein is CASSASSRSGANVLTF. The CDR3 nucleotides read TGTGCCAGCAGTGCATCTTCGAGGTCTGGGGCCAACGTCCTGACTTTC.